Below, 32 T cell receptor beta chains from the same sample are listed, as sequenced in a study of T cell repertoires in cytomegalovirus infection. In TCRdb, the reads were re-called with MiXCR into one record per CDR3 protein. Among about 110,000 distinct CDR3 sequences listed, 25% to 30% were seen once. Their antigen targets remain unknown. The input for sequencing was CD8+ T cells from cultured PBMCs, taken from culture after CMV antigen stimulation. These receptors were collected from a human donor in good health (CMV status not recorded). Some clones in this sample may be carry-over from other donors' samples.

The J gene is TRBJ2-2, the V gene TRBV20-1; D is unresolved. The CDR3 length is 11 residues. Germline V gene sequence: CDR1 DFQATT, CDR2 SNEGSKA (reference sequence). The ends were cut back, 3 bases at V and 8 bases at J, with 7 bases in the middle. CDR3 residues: CSASRQGELFF. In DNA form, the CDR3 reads TGCAGTGCTAGTCGCCAAGGGGAGCTGTTTTTT.

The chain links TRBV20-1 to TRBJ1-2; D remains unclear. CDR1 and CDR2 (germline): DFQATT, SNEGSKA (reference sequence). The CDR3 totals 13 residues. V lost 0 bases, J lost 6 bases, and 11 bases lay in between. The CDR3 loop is CSARDQVGNGYTF. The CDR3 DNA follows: TGCAGTGCTAGAGATCAGGTGGGAAATGGCTACACCTTC.

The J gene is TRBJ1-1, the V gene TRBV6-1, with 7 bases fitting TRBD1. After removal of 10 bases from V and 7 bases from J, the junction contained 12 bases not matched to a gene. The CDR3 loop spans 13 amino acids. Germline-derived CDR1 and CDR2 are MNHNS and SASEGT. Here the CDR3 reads CAILDRVGIEAFF. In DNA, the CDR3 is TGTGCCATCTTAGACAGGGTGGGAATTGAAGCTTTCTTT.

The CDR3 sequence: CASSSQPTGAFF. In DNA form, the CDR3 reads TGTGCCAGCAGCTCCCAGCCCACGGGGGCTTTCTTT. V gene TRBV11-2 combines with J gene TRBJ1-1; no definite D call. Trimming shortened V by 4 bases and J by 11 bases, and 14 bases separated the two germline ends. The CDR3 has 12 residues. Germline CDR1 is SGHAT and CDR2 is FQNNGV. The full variable domain, completed using reference TRBV11-2 and TRBJ1-1, is EAGVAQSPRYKIIEKRQSVAFWCNPISGHATLYWYQQILGQGPKLLIQFQNNGVVDDSQLPKDRFSAERLKGVDSTLKIQPAKLEDSAVYLCASSSQPTGAFFGQGTRLTVV.

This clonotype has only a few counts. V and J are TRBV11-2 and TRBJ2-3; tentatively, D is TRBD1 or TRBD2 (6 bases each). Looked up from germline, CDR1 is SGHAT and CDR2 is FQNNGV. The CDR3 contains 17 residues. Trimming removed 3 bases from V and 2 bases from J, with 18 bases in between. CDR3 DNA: TGTGCCAGCAGCTTCGACGGGGGCGGGGTGTACACAGATACGCAGTATTTT. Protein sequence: CASSFDGGGVYTDTQYF.

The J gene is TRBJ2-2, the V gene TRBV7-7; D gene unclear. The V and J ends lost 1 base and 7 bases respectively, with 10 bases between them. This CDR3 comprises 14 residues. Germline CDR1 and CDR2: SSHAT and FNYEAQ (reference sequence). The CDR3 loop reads CASSLGTWGGELFF. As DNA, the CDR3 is TGTGCCAGCAGCTTAGGGACGTGGGGCGGGGAGCTGTTTTTT.

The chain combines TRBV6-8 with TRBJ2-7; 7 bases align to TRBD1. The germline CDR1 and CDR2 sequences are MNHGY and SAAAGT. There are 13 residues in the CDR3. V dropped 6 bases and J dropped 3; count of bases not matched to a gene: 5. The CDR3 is CASRPGQYYEQYF. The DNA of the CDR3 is TGTGCCAGCAGGCCGGGACAGTACTACGAGCAGTACTTC.

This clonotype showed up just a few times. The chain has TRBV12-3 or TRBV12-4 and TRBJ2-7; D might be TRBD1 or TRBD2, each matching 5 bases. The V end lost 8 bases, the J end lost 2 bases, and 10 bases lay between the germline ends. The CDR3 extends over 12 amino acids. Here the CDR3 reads CASRDGTYEQYF. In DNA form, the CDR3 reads TGTGCCAGCCGGGACGGCACCTACGAGCAGTACTTC.

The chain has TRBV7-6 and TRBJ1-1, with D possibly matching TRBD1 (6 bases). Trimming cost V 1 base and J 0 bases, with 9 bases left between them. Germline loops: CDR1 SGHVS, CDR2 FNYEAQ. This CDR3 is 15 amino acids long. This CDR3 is CASSLGDMMNTEAFF. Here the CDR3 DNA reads TGTGCCAGCAGCTTAGGGGACATGATGAACACTGAAGCTTTCTTT.

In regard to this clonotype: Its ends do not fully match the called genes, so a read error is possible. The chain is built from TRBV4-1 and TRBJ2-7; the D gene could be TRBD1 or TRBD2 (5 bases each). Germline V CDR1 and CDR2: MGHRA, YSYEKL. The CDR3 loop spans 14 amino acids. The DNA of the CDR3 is TGCGCCAGCAGCCATCGGGACGGGACCTACAAGCAGTACTTC. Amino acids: CASSHRDGTYKQYF.

CDR3 sequence reads: CASSPGLGGTQYF. The CDR3 nucleotides are TGTGCCAGCAGCCCCGGACTAGGAGGGACCCAGTACTTC. V is TRBV4-2 and J is TRBJ2-5; TRBD2 matches at 7 bases. Germline V lookup: CDR1 LGHNA, CDR2 YNFKEQ. This CDR3 is 13 amino acids long. The trim removed 4 bases at V and 7 bases at J, leaving 6 bases unmatched.

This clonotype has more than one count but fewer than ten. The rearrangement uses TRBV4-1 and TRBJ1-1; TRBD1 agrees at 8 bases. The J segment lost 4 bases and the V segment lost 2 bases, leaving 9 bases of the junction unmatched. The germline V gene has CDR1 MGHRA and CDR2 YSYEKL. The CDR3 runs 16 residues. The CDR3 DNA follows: TGCGCCAGCAGCCAAAGTACCAGGGGGCTGTCCACTGAAGCTTTCTTT. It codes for CASSQSTRGLSTEAFF.

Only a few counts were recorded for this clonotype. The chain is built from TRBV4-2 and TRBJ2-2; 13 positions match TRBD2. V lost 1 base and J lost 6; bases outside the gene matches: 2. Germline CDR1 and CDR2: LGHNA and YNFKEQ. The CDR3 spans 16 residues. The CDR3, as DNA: TGTGCCAGCAGCCAAGGACTAGCGGGGGGCCCCGGGGAGCTGTTTTTT. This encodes CASSQGLAGGPGELFF.

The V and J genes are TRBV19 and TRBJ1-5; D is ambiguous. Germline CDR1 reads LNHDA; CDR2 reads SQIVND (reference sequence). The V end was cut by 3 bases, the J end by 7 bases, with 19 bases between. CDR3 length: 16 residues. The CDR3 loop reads CASSIVAERREQPQHF. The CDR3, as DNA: TGTGCCAGTAGTATCGTGGCAGAACGCCGGGAACAGCCCCAGCATTTT.

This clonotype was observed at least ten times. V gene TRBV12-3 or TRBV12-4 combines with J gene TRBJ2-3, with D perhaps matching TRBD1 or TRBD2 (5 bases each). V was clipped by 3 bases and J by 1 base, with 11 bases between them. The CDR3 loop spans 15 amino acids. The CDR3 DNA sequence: TGTGCCAGCAGTTTCGGGGCCATGGGCACAGATACGCAGTATTTT. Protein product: CASSFGAMGTDTQYF.

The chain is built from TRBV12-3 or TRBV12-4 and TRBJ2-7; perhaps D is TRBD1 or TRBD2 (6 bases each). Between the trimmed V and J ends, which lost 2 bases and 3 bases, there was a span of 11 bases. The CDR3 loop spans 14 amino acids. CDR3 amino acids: CASSLRGDLYEQYF. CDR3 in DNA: TGTGCCAGCAGTTTAAGGGGGGACCTCTACGAGCAGTACTTC.

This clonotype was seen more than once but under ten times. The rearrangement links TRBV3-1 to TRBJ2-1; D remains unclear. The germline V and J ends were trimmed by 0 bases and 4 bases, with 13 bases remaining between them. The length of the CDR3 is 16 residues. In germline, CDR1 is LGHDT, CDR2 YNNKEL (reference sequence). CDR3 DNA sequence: TGTGCCAGCAGCCAAGATTCGCAGGACCCATACAATGAGCAGTTCTTC. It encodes CASSQDSQDPYNEQFF.

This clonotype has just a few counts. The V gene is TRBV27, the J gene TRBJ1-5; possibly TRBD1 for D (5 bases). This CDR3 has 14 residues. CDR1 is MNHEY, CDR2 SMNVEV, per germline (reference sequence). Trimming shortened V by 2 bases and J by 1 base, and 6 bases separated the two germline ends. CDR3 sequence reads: CASSLRQSNQPQHF. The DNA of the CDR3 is TGTGCCAGCAGTTTACGACAGAGCAATCAGCCCCAGCATTTT.

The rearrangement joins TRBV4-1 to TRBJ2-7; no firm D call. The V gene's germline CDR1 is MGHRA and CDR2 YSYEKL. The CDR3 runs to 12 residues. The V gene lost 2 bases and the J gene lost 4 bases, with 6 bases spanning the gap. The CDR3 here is CASSQTGYEQYF. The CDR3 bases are TGCGCCAGCAGCCAAACCGGATACGAGCAGTACTTC.

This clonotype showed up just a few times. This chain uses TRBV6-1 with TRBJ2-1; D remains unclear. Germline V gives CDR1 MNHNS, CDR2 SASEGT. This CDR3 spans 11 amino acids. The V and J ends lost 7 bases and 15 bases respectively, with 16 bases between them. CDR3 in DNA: TGTGCCAGCACCCTAGACAAAGGTCCGTTCTTC. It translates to CASTLDKGPFF.

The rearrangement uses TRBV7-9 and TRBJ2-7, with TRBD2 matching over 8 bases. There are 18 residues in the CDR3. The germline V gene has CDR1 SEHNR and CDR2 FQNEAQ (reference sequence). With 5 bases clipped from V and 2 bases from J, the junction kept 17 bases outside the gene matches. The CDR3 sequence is CASSPPFSSGPNPYEQYF. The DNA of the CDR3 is TGTGCCAGCAGCCCCCCCTTTTCTAGCGGGCCAAACCCCTACGAGCAGTACTTC.

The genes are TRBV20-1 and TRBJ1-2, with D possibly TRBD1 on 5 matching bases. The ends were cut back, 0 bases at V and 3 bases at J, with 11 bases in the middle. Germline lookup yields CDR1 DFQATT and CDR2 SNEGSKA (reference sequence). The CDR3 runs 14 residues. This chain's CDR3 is CSARDDSRYYGYTF. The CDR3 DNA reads TGCAGTGCTAGAGATGACAGCCGGTACTATGGCTACACCTTC.

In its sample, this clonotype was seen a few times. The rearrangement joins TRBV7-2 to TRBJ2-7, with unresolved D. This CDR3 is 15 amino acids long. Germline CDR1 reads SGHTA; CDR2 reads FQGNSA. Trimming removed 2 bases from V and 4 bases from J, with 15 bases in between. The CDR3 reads CASSLHQPSGYEQYF. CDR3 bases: TGTGCCAGCAGCTTACATCAGCCGAGTGGGTACGAGCAGTACTTC.

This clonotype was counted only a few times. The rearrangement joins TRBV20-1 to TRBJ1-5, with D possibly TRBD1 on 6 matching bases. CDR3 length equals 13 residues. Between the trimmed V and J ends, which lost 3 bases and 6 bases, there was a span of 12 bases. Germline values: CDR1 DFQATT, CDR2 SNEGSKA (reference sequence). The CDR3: CSASGGGGQPQHF. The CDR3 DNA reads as TGCAGTGCTAGTGGCGGGGGCGGTCAGCCCCAGCATTTT.

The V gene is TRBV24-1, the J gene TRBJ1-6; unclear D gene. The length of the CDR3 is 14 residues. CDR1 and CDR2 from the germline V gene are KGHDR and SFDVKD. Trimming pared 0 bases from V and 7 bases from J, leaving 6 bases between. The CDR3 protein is CATSDLGVNSPLHF. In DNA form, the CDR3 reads TGTGCCACCAGTGATTTGGGGGTGAATTCACCCCTCCACTTT.

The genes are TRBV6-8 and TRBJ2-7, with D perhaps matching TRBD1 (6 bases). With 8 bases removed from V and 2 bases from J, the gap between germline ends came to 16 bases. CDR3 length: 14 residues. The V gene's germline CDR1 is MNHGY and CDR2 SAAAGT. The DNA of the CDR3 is TGTGCCAGCGGGAGACAGGACGCGGCCTACGAGCAGTACTTC. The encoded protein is CASGRQDAAYEQYF.

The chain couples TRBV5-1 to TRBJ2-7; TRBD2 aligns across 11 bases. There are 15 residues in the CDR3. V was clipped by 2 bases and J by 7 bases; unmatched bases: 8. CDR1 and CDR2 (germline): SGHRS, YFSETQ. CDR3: CASSFLTSGDGEQYF. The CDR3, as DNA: TGCGCCAGCAGCTTCCTGACTAGCGGGGATGGTGAGCAGTACTTC.

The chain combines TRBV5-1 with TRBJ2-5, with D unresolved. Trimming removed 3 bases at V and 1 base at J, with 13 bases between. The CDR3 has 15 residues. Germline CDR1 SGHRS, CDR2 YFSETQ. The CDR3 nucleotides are TGCGCCAGCAGCTCCAAGGCTTTACCCCAAGAGACCCAGTACTTC. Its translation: CASSSKALPQETQYF.

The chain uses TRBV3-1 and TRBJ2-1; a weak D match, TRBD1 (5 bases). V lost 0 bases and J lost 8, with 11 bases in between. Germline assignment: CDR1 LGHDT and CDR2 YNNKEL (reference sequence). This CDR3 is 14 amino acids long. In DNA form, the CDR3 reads TGTGCCAGCAGCCAAGATTGGGGCAGCGATGAGCAGTTCTTC. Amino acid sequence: CASSQDWGSDEQFF.

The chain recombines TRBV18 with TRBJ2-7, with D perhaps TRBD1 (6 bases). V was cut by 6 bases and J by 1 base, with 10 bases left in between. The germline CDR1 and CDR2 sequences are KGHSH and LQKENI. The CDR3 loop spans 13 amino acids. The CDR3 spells CASSWDTSYEQYF. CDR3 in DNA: TGTGCCAGCTCTTGGGACACTTCCTACGAGCAGTACTTC.

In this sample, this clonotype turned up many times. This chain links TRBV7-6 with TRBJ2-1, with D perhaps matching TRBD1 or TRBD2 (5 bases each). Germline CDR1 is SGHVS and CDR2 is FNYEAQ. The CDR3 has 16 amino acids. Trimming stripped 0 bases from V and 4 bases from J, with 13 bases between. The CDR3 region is CASSLAGPGLYNEQFF. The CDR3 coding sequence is TGTGCCAGCAGCTTAGCGGGGCCGGGGCTTTACAATGAGCAGTTCTTC.

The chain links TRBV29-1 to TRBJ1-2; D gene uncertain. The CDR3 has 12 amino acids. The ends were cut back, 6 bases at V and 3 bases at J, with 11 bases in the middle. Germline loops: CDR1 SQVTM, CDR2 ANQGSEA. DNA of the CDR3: TGCAGCGTGGCCGTCGGGGACTATGGCTACACCTTC. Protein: CSVAVGDYGYTF.